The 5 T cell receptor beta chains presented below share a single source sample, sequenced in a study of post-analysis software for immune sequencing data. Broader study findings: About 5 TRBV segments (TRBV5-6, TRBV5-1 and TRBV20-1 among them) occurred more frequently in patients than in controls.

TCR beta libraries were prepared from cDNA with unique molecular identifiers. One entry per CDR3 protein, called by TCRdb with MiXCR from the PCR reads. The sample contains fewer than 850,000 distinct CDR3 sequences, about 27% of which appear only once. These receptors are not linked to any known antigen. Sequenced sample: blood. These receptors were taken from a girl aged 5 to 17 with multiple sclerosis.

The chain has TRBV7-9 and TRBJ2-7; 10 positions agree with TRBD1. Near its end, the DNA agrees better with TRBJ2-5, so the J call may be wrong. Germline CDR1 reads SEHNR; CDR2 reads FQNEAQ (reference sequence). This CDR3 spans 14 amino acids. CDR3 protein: CASSPGQGEWTQYF. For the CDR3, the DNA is TGTGCCAGCAGCCCAGGACAGGGGGAATGGACCCAGTACTTC.

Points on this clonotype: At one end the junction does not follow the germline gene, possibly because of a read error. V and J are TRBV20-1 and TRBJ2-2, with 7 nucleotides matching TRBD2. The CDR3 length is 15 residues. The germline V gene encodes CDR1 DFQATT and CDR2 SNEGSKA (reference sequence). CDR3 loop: CSAGDLAGNTGELFF. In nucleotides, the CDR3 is TGCAGTGCTGGAGATTTAGCGGGCAACACCGGGGAGCTGTTTTTT.

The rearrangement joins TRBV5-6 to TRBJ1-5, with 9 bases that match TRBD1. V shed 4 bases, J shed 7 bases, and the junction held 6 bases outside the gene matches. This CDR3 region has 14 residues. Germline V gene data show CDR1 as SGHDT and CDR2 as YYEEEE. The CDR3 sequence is CASSNGTGRQPQHF. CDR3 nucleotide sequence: TGTGCCAGCAGCAACGGGACAGGGAGGCAGCCCCAGCATTTT.

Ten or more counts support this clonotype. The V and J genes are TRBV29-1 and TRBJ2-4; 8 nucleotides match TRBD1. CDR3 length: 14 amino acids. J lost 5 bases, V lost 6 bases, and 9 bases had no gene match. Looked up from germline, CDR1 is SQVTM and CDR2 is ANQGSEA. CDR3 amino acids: CSVRTGLGENIQYF. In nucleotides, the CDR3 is TGCAGCGTACGGACAGGGTTAGGGGAAAACATTCAGTACTTC.

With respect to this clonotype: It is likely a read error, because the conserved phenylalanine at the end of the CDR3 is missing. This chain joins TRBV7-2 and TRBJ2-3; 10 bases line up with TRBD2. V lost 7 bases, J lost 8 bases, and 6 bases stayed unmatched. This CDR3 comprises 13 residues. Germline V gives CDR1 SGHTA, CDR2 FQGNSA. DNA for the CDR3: TGTGCCAGCAAGCGGGAGGGCCTAGGTACGCAGTATTTA. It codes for CASKREGLGTQYL.